This TCR beta chain stems from a study of T cell responses to AZD1222 COVID-19 vaccine. Study findings and constraints: When two AZD1222 doses had been given, Spike-specific TCR breadth and depth rose. Reportedly, nearly half of unique spike TCRs recognized epitopes outside B.1.351/B.1.1.7 mutations. Scientists sampled the repertoires only once the peak T cell response had passed.

Using immunoSEQ multiplex PCR, the repertoire was profiled, and TCRdb retains in-frame clones only, with some absent. This table holds approximately 68,000 clones, 85% to 90% found once. This CDR3 has 13 residues. Trimming removed 1 base from V and 6 bases from J, with 10 bases in between. Germline values: CDR1 SGHNT, CDR2 YENEEA. Turning to this clone: Its antigen is not known.

The sequenced sample was peripheral blood, obtained 28 days after the second dose of the MenACWY control vaccine. The sequence came from an adult who received the MenACWY meningococcal vaccine as a control. The chain has TRBV11-3 and TRBJ2-7, with a weak D call TRBD2 (5 bases). The CDR3 here is CASSLAPAGEQYF. The CDR3 DNA is TGTGCCAGCAGCTTAGCCCCCGCGGGCGAGCAGTACTTC.